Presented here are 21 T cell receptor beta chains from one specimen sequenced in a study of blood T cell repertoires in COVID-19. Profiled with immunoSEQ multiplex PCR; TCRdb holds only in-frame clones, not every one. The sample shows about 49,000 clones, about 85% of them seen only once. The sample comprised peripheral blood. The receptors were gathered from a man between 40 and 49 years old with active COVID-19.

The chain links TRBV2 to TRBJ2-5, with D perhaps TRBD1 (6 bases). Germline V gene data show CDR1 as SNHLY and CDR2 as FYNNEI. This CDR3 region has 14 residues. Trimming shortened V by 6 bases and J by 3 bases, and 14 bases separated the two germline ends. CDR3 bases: TGTGCCAGCAGGACCGGGACAATTGAAGAGACCCAGTACTTC. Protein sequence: CASRTGTIEETQYF.

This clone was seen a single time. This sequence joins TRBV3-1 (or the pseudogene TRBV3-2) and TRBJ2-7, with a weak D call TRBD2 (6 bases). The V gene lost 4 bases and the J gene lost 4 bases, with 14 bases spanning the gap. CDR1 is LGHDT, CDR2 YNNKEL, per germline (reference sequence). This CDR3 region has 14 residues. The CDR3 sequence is CASSPHAGNYEQYF. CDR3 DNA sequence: TGTGCCAGCAGCCCCCACGCGGGGAATTACGAGCAGTACTTC.

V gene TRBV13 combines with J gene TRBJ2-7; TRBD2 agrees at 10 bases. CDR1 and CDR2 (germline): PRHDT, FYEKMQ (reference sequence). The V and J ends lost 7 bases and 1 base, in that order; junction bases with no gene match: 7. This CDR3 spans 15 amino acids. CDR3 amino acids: CASTHSAGGSYEQYF. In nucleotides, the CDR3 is TGTGCCAGCACCCATTCAGCGGGAGGGTCCTACGAGCAGTACTTC. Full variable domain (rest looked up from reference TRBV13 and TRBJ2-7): AAGVIQSPRHLIKEKRETATLKCYPIPRHDTVYWYQQGPGQDPQFLISFYEKMQSDKGSIPDRFSAQQFSDYHSELNMSSLELGDSALYFCASTHSAGGSYEQYFGPGTRLTVT.

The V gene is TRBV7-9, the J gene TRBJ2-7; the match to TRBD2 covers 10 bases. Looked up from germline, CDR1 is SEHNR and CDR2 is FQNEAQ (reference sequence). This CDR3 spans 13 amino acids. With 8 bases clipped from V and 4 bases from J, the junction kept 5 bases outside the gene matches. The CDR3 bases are TGTGCCAGCGGTAGGACTAGCGGTTACGAGCAGTACTTC. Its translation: CASGRTSGYEQYF.

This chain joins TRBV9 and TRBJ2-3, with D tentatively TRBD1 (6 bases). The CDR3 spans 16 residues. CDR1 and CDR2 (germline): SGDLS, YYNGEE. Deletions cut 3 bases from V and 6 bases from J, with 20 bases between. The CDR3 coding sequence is TGTGCCAGCAGCGCCAGACTATGGGGGCAGGGGGATACGCAGTATTTT. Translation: CASSARLWGQGDTQYF.

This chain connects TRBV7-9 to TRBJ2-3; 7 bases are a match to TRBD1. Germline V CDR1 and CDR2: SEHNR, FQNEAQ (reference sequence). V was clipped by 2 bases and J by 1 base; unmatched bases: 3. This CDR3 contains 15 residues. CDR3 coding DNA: TGTGCCAGCAGCTTAACAGGGGCAGGCACAGATACGCAGTATTTT. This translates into CASSLTGAGTDTQYF.

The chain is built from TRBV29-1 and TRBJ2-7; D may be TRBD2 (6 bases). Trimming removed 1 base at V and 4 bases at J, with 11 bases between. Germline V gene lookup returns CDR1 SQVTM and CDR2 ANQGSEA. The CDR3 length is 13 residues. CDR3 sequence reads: CSVEGSGVYEQYF. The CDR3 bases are TGCAGCGTTGAAGGTAGCGGAGTATACGAGCAGTACTTC.

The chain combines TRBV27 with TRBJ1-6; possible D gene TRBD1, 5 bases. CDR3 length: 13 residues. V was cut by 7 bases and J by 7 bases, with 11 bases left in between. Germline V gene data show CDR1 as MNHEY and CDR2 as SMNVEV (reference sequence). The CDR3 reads CASILGGNSPLHF. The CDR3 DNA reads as TGTGCCAGCATCTTGGGGGGGAATTCACCCCTCCACTTT.

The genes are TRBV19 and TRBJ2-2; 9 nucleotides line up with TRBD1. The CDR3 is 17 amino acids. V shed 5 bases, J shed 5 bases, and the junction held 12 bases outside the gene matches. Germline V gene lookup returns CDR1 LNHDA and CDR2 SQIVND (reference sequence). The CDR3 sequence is CASSATGGLGRTGELFF. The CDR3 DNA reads TGTGCCAGTAGTGCAACAGGGGGCCTAGGACGGACCGGGGAGCTGTTTTTT.

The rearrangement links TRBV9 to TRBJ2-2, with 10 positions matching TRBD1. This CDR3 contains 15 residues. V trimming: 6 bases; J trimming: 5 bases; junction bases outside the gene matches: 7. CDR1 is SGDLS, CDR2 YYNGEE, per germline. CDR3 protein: CASTLGTGVTGELFF. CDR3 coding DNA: TGTGCCAGCACCCTCGGGACAGGGGTTACCGGGGAGCTGTTTTTT.

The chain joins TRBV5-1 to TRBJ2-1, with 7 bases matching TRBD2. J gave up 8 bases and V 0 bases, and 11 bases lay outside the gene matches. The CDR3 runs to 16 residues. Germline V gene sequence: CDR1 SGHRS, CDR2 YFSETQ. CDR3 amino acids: CASSLAPGGSFDEQFF. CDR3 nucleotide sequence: TGCGCCAGCAGCTTGGCTCCCGGCGGGAGTTTTGATGAGCAGTTCTTC.

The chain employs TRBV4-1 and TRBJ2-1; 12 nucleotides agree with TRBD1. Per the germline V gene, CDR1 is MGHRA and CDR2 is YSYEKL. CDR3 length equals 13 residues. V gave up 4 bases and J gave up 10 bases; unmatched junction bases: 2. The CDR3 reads CASSLGTGGEQFF. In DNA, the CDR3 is TGCGCCAGCAGCCTGGGGACAGGGGGCGAGCAGTTCTTC.

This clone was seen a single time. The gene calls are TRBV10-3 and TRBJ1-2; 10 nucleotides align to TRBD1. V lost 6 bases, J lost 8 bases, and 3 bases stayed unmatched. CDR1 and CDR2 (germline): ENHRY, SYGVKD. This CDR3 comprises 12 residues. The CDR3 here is CAISKTGGGYTF. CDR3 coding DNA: TGTGCCATCAGCAAGACAGGGGGCGGCTACACCTTC.

In DNA form, the CDR3 reads TGTGCCATCAGTGATTGGGGCCTTGACAGAAACACTGAAGCTTTCTTT. It translates to CAISDWGLDRNTEAFF. The chain uses TRBV10-3 and TRBJ1-1, with D tentatively TRBD1 (5 bases). Per germline, CDR1 ENHRY and CDR2 SYGVKD. With 3 bases removed from V and 2 bases from J, the gap between germline ends came to 16 bases. The CDR3 is made up of 16 amino acids.

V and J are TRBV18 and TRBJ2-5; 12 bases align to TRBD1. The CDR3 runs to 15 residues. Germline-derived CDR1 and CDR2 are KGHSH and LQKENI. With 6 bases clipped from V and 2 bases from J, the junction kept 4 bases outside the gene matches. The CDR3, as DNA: TGTGCCAGCTCTCCGGGACAGGGGGCTCAAGAGACCCAGTACTTC. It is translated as CASSPGQGAQETQYF.

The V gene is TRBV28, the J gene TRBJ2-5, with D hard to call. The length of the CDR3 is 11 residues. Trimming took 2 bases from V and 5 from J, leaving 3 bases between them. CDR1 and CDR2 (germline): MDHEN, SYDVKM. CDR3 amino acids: CASSLGETQYF. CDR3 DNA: TGTGCCAGCAGTTTAGGCGAGACCCAGTACTTC.

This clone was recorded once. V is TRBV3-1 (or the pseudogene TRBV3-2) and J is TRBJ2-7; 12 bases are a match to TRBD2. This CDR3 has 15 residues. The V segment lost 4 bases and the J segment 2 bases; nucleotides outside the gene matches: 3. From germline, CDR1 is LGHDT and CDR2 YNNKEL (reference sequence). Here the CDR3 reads CASSPRTSGTYEQYF. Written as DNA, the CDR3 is TGTGCCAGCAGCCCCCGGACTAGCGGGACCTACGAGCAGTACTTC.

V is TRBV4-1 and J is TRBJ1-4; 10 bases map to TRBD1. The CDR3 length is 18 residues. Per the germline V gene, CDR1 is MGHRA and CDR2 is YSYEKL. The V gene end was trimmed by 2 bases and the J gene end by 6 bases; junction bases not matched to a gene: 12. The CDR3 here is CASSQTRMMGTGDEKLFF. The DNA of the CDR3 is TGCGCCAGCAGCCAAACTAGGATGATGGGGACAGGGGATGAAAAACTGTTTTTT.

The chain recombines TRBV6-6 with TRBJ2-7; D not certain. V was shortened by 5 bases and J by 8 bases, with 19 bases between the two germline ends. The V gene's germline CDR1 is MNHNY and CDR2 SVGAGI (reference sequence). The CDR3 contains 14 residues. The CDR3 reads CASSPTPLRAKQYF. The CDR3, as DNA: TGTGCCAGCAGTCCTACACCTCTACGAGCGAAGCAGTACTTC.

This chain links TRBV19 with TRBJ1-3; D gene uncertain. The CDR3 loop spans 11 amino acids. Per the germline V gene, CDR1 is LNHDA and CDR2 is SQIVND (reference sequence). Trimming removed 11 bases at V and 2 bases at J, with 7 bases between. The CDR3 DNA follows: TGTGCCGCTAGAGCTGGAAACACCATATATTTT. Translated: CAARAGNTIYF. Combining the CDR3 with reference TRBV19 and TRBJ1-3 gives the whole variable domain DGGITQSPKYLFRKEGQNVTLSCEQNLNHDAMYWYRQDPGQGLRLIYYSQIVNDFQKGDIAEGYSVSREKKESFPLTVTSAQKNPTAFYLCAARAGNTIYFGEGSWLTVV.

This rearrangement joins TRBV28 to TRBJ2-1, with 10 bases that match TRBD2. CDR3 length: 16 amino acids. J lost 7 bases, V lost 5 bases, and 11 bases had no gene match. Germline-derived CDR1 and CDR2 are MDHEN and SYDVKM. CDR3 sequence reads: CASSPLTSGSLNEQFF. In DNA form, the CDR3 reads TGTGCCAGCAGTCCTCTGACTAGCGGGTCATTGAATGAGCAGTTCTTC.